A selection of T cell receptor beta chains follows, all from one sample in a study of PD-1 blockade in classical Hodgkin lymphoma. Profiling relied on immunoSEQ multiplex PCR, and the TCRdb table lists in-frame clones only, not all of them. Of roughly 21,000 clones listed, more than 75% were seen once; the top ten hold roughly 7%. Sequencing used CD8+ T cells from blood. The source of these receptors is a human donor with classical Hodgkin lymphoma. CDR3s include the opening cysteine and the closing phenylalanine or tryptophan. The D gene is left open where the match is weak. Size is stated for part of the rows, as once, few or many counts, or as a class when the clone is expanded.

V	size	J	D	CDR3	DNA
TRBV14	.	TRBJ2-7	.	CASSQRGDIYEQYF	TGTGCCAGCAGCCAAAGGGGGGACATCTACGAGCAGTACTTC
TRBV29-1	.	TRBJ2-7	TRBD2	CSVEVGTSGSSEQYF	TGCAGCGTTGAAGTAGGGACTAGCGGGAGTTCGGAGCAGTACTTC
TRBV19	.	TRBJ2-1	TRBD2	CASSPQAGGQGEQFF	TGTGCCAGTAGTCCCCAAGCGGGAGGGCAGGGTGAGCAGTTCTTC
TRBV18	.	TRBJ1-2	TRBD1	CASSPTGIGEANYGYTF	TGTGCCAGCTCACCGACAGGGATTGGAGAAGCTAACTATGGCTACACCTTC
TRBV10-2	.	TRBJ2-7	TRBD1	CASSDRDWHEQYF	TGCGCCAGCTCGGACAGGGACTGGCACGAGCAGTACTTC
TRBV27	.	TRBJ2-3	.	CASSLIGPANPTDTQYF	TGTGCCAGCAGTTTAATAGGGCCAGCGAATCCTACAGATACGCAGTATTTT
TRBV27	.	TRBJ1-1	.	CASSPNHGTEAFF	TGTGCCAGCAGTCCCAATCACGGCACTGAAGCTTTCTTT
TRBV28	.	TRBJ2-3	TRBD1	CASSSYSRGEGAHADTQYF	TGTGCCAGCAGTTCATATAGCCGGGGAGAGGGGGCGCACGCAGATACGCAGTATTTT
TRBV10-3	few	TRBJ1-5	.	CAISEPGGSNQPQHF	TGTGCCATCAGTGAGCCGGGGGGGAGCAATCAGCCCCAGCATTTT
TRBV11-2	.	TRBJ1-3	.	CASSLDARNTIYF	TGTGCCAGCAGCTTAGATGCCCGAAACACCATATATTTT
TRBV27	.	TRBJ1-2	.	CASSMVTGFGLWGYTF	TGTGCCAGCAGTATGGTAACAGGGTTCGGGCTCTGGGGCTACACCTTC
TRBV11-2	once	TRBJ2-7	.	CASSFDSYEQYF	TGTGCCAGCAGCTTCGACAGCTACGAGCAGTACTTC
TRBV7-2	.	TRBJ2-7	.	CASSPEIREFSYEQYF	TGTGCCAGCAGCCCCGAGATCAGGGAATTTTCCTACGAGCAGTACTTC
TRBV30	.	TRBJ1-2	.	CAWSQGWGSWGYTF	TGTGCCTGGAGCCAGGGGTGGGGGTCATGGGGCTACACCTTC
TRBV4-3	.	TRBJ1-2	.	CASSQERQGYGYTF	TGCGCCAGCAGCCAAGAAAGGCAGGGGTATGGCTACACCTTC
TRBV28	.	TRBJ2-5	.	CASKKARGEETQYF	TGTGCCAGCAAAAAAGCAAGAGGAGAAGAGACCCAGTACTTC
TRBV5-6	.	TRBJ1-2	.	CASSLPNSRNYGYTF	TGTGCCAGCAGCTTGCCCAACAGTCGAAACTATGGCTACACCTTC
TRBV9	few	TRBJ2-5	.	CASSEDPGSGETQYF	TGTGCCAGCAGCGAAGACCCAGGGTCGGGAGAGACCCAGTACTTC
TRBV9	.	TRBJ2-7	TRBD1	CASSAGTGEDREQYF	TGTGCCAGCAGCGCCGGGACAGGGGAGGATCGGGAGCAGTACTTC
TRBV9	.	TRBJ2-5	TRBD2	CASSGSLAGGQETQYF	TGTGCCAGCAGCGGATCCCTAGCGGGGGGGCAAGAGACCCAGTACTTC
TRBV10-1	.	TRBJ2-7	.	CASSEGYEQYF	TGCGCCAGCAGTGAGGGCTACGAGCAGTACTTC
TRBV4-3	.	TRBJ2-7	TRBD2	CASSQDFTSVSYEQYF	TGCGCCAGCAGCCAAGATTTCACTAGCGTCTCCTACGAGCAGTACTTC
TRBV6-5	.	TRBJ2-2	TRBD1	CASSYSGTGGSGELFF	TGTGCCAGCAGTTACTCCGGGACAGGCGGTAGCGGGGAGCTGTTTTTT
TRBV19	.	TRBJ2-5	.	CASSATDQETQYF	TGTGCCAGTAGTGCAACAGATCAAGAGACCCAGTACTTC
TRBV5-4	.	TRBJ2-1	TRBD2	CASKGATSGVRNEQFF	TGTGCCAGCAAGGGGGCGACTAGCGGGGTTCGGAATGAGCAGTTCTTC
TRBV21-1	.	TRBJ1-2	.	CASSKLDRGYGYTF	TGTGCCAGCAGCAAATTGGACAGGGGATATGGCTACACCTTC
TRBV4-3	.	TRBJ2-5	.	CASSQDWGSWGETQYF	TGCGCCAGCAGCCAAGATTGGGGCTCCTGGGGGGAGACCCAGTACTTC
TRBV4-3	once	TRBJ2-7	TRBD2	CASTNRLAGDTSSYEQYF	TGCGCCAGCACTAACCGACTAGCGGGAGACACGAGCTCCTACGAGCAGTACTTC
TRBV5-1	.	TRBJ1-2	.	CASSLNNYGYTF	TGCGCCAGCAGCTTGAATAACTATGGCTACACCTTC
TRBV10-2	.	TRBJ2-7	TRBD2	CASSEGLAQYYEQYF	TGCGCCAGCAGTGAGGGACTAGCCCAATACTACGAGCAGTACTTC
TRBV5-6	medium-sized	TRBJ1-5	TRBD1	CASSVRDRPNQPQHF	TGTGCCAGCAGCGTCCGGGACAGACCTAATCAGCCCCAGCATTTT
TRBV6-1	once	TRBJ1-2	.	CASSSTGLYGYTF	TGTGCCAGCAGTTCTACAGGCCTCTATGGCTACACCTTC
TRBV18	.	TRBJ2-1	.	CASSPPLAKSEQFF	TGTGCCAGCTCACCCCCCCTAGCGAAGAGTGAGCAGTTCTTC
TRBV28	.	TRBJ2-1	.	CASSFGYHNEQFF	TGTGCCAGCAGTTTCGGTTATCACAATGAGCAGTTCTTC
TRBV2	.	TRBJ2-6	.	CASSDPTGANVLTF	TGTGCCAGCAGTGATCCAACTGGGGCCAACGTCCTGACTTTC
TRBV7-2	.	TRBJ2-7	.	CASFFGQKQYF	TGTGCCAGCTTCTTCGGACAGAAGCAGTACTTC
TRBV6-6	.	TRBJ2-5	.	CASSYSEIETQYF	TGTGCCAGCAGTTACTCGGAAATCGAGACCCAGTACTTC
TRBV5-1	.	TRBJ2-3	TRBD2	CASSLELAGGTDTQYF	TGCGCCAGCAGCTTGGAACTAGCGGGGGGCACAGATACGCAGTATTTT
TRBV30	.	TRBJ2-1	.	CAWVGGSSSYNEQFF	TGTGCCTGGGTCGGGGGTTCAAGCTCCTACAATGAGCAGTTCTTC
TRBV29-1	.	TRBJ1-2	TRBD1	CSVGAGGADYGYTF	TGCAGCGTCGGGGCAGGGGGCGCAGACTATGGCTACACCTTC
TRBV28	.	TRBJ2-7	.	CASTPASSYEQYF	TGTGCCAGCACCCCAGCGAGCTCCTACGAGCAGTACTTC
TRBV4-2	once	TRBJ2-2	TRBD1	CASSYRTGLNTGELFF	TGTGCCAGCAGCTATCGGACAGGTCTAAACACCGGGGAGCTGTTTTTT
TRBV11-2	.	TRBJ2-5	.	CASSLAGRLQETQYF	TGTGCCAGCAGCTTAGCAGGGAGGCTTCAAGAGACCCAGTACTTC
TRBV2	.	TRBJ2-3	.	CASTLQGLPSTDTQYF	TGTGCCAGCACATTACAGGGTCTCCCTAGCACAGATACGCAGTATTTT
TRBV11-3	few	TRBJ1-1	.	CASSPDMNTEAFF	TGTGCCAGCAGCCCGGACATGAACACTGAAGCTTTCTTT
TRBV29-1	.	TRBJ2-1	.	CSVERTGLQSYNEQFF	TGCAGCGTTGAACGTACCGGACTCCAATCCTACAATGAGCAGTTCTTC
TRBV19	few	TRBJ2-3	.	CASSIDRFTDTQYF	TGTGCCAGTAGTATAGACAGGTTCACAGATACGCAGTATTTT
TRBV30	.	TRBJ1-4	.	CAWSAPTKLFF	TGTGCCTGGAGCGCCCCGACAAAACTGTTTTTT
TRBV7-2	once	TRBJ2-7	.	CASSLAGGPYEQYF	TGTGCCAGCAGCTTAGCTGGAGGGCCTTACGAGCAGTACTTC
TRBV14	.	TRBJ1-5	.	CASSQGDRTFLGPQHF	TGTGCCAGCAGCCAAGGAGACAGGACTTTTCTAGGGCCCCAGCATTTT